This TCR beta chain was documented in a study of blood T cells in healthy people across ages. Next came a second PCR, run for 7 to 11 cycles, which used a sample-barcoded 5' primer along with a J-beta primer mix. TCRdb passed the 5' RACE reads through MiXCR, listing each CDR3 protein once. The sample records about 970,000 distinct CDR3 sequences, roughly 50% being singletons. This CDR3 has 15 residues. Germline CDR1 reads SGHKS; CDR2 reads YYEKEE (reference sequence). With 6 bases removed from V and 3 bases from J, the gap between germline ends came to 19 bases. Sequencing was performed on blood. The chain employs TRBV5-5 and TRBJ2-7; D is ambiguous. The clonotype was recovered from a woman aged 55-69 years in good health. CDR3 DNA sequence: TGTGCCAGCAACCACGGTCCAGGTAGAATCTACGAGCAGTACTTC. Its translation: CASNHGPGRIYEQYF.